This T cell receptor beta chain is from a study of cytomegalovirus exposure and HLA in healthy donors. Study-wide context: Samples from HLA-typed donors yielded around 79 million unique TCRs in an early data release.

The PCR contained 60 Vbeta and 13 Jbeta primers. Generated by immunoSEQ multiplex PCR, the TCRdb table keeps only in-frame clones and is missing some. There are around 130,000 clones in the sample; roughly 66% occur only once, and roughly 1.4% lies in the top ten. J was trimmed by 0 bases and V by 7 bases; bases with no gene match: 2. Germline V gives CDR1 MDHEN, CDR2 SYDVKM. This CDR3 region has 14 residues. The TCR originated in a man younger than 35 in good health and CMV-seronegative. The sequenced material came from PBMCs. The V gene is TRBV28, the J gene TRBJ2-2; 7 bases match TRBD1. DNA of the CDR3: TGTGCCAGCATTACAGGGGCGAACACCGGGGAGCTGTTTTTT. It yields the protein CASITGANTGELFF.